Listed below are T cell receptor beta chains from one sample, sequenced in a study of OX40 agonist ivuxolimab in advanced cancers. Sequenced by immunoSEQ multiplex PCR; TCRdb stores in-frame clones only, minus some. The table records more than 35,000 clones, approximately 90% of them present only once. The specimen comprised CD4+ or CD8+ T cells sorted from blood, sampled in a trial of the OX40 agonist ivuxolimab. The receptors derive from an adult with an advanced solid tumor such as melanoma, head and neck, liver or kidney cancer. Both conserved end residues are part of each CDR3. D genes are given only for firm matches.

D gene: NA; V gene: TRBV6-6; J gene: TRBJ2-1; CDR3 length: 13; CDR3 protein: CASSRMGPDEQFF; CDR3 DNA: TGTGCCAGCAGCCGAATGGGTCCCGATGAGCAGTTCTTC
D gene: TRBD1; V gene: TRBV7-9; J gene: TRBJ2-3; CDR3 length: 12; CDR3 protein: CASTLRGLSQYF; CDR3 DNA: TGTGCCAGCACCTTAAGGGGGCTATCGCAGTATTTT
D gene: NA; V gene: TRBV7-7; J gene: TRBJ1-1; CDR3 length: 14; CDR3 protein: CASSPFPQNTEAFF; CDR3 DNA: TGTGCCAGCAGCCCCTTCCCCCAGAACACTGAAGCTTTCTTT
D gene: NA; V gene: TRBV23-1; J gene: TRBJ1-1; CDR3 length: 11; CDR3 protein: CASSLSTEAFF; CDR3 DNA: TGCGCCAGCAGCCTGTCCACTGAAGCTTTCTTT
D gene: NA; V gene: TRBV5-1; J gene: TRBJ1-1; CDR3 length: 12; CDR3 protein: CASSQQGEGAFF; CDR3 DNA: TGCGCCAGCAGCCAGCAGGGCGAGGGGGCTTTCTTT
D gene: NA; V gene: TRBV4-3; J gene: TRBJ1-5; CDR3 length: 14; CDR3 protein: CASSQSAGHQPQHF; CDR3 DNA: TGCGCCAGCAGCCAATCCGCTGGCCATCAGCCCCAGCATTTT
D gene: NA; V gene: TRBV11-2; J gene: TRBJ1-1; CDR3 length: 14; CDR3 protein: CASSLDWSYTEAFF; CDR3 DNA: TGTGCCAGCAGCTTAGATTGGTCCTACACTGAAGCTTTCTTT
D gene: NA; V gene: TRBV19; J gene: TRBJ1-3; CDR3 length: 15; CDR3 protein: CASITPAVSGNTIYF; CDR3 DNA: TGTGCCAGTATTACCCCCGCGGTCTCTGGAAACACCATATATTTT
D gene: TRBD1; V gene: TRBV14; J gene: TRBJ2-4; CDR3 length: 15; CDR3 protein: CASSQDRGQGNIQYF; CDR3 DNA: TGTGCCAGCAGCCAAGATAGGGGGCAGGGAAACATTCAGTACTTC
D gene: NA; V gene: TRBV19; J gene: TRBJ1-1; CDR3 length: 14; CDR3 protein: CASKGSLGVPEAFF; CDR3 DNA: TGTGCCAGTAAAGGAAGTTTGGGTGTCCCTGAAGCTTTCTTT
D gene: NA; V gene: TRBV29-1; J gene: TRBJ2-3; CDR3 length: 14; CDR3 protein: CSVGLGGNADTQYF; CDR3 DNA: TGCAGCGTTGGTCTCGGTGGGAATGCAGATACGCAGTATTTT
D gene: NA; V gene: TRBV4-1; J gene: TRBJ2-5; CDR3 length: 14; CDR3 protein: CASSPVGQEETQYF; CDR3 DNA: TGCGCCAGCAGCCCGGTCGGGCAGGAGGAGACCCAGTACTTC
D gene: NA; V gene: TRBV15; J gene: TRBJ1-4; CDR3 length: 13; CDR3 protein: CATSRGRNEKLFF; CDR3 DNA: TGTGCCACCAGCAGAGGCAGAAATGAAAAACTGTTTTTT
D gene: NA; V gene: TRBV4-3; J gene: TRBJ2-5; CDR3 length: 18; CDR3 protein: CASSQEVPRSTREETQYF; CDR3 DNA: TGCGCCAGCAGCCAAGAGGTACCCCGGTCGACCCGGGAAGAGACCCAGTACTTC
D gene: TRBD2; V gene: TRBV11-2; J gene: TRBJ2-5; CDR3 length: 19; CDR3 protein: CASSHPRLGWGGSQETQYF; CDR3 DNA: TGTGCCAGCAGCCACCCCAGGCTTGGGTGGGGGGGATCTCAAGAGACCCAGTACTTC
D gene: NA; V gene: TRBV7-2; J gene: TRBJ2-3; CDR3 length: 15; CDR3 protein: CASSLGVGGTDTQYF; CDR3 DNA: TGTGCCAGCAGCTTGGGGGTCGGGGGAACAGATACGCAGTATTTT
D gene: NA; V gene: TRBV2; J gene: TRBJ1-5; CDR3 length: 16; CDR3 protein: CASSRTAQYSNQPQHF; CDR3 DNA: TGTGCCAGCAGTCGGACAGCCCAATATAGCAATCAGCCCCAGCATTTT
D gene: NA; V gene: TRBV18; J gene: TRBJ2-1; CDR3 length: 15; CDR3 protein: CASSPGDSSYNEQFF; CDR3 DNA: TGTGCCAGCTCACCCGGGGATAGCTCCTACAATGAGCAGTTCTTC